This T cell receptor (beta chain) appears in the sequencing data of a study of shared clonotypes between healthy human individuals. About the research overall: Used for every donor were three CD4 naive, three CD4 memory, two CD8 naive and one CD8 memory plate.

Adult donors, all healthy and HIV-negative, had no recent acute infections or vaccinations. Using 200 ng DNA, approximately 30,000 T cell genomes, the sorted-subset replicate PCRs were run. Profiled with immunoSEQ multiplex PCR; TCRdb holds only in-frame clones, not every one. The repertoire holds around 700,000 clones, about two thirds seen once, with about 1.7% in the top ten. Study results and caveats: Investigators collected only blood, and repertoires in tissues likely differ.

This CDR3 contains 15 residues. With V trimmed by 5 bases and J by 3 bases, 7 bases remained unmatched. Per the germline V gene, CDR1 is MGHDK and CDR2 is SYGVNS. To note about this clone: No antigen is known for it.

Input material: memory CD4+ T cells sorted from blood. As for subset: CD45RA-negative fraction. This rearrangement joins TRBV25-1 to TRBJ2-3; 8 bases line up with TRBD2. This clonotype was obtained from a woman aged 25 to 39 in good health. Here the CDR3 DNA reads TGTGCCAGCAGTTATGGAGCGGGAGTAACAGATACGCAGTATTTT. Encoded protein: CASSYGAGVTDTQYF.